The clone carrying this T cell receptor beta chain was counted only a few times. What it recognizes is unknown. Germline V CDR1 and CDR2: SGHRS, YFSETQ. Losses at the gene ends were 2 bases for V and 4 bases for J; bases not matched to a gene: 18. The CDR3 contains 19 residues. Primed by a sample-barcoded 5' primer and a J-beta primer mix, a second PCR proceeded for roughly 7 to 12 cycles. TCRdb re-derived calls from the 5' RACE reads in MiXCR, one entry per CDR3 protein. The data contain some 1.6 million distinct CDR3 sequences, 30% to 40% of them seen just once; the ten biggest clones take up roughly 10%. This entry belongs to a study of blood T cells in healthy people across ages. Isolation of PBMCs gave at least 7 million cells per sample. Study-wide results and limits: Strong correlation was found linking TCR beta diversity to naive T cell percentage.

This chain uses TRBV5-1 with TRBJ1-2; 9 positions agree with TRBD1. Sequencing was done on a sample of blood. This clonotype was obtained from a woman between 25 and 40 years old in good health. The CDR3 reads CASSLFPSLGQGLGYGYTF. The CDR3 nucleotides are TGCGCCAGCAGCTTATTCCCAAGCCTCGGACAGGGGCTGGGCTATGGCTACACCTTC.